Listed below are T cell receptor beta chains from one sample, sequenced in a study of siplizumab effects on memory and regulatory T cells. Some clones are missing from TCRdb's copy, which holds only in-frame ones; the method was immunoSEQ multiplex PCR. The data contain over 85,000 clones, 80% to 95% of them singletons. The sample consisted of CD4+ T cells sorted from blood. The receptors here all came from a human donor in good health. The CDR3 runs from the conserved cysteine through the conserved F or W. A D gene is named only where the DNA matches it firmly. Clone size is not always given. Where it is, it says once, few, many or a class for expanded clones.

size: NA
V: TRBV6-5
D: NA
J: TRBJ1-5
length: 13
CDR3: CASRRGSNQPQHF
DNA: TGTGCCAGCAGGAGGGGCAGCAATCAGCCCCAGCATTTT

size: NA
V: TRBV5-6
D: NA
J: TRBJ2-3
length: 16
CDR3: CASSLRGGRSTDTQYF
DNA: TGTGCCAGCAGCTTGAGGGGTGGCAGAAGCACAGATACGCAGTATTTT

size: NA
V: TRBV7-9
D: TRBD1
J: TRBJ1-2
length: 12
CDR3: CASSFQGAGYTF
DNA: TGTGCCAGCAGCTTTCAGGGGGCTGGCTACACCTTC

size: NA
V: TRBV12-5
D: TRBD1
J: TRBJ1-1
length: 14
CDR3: CASGSRTGRTEAFF
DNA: TGTGCTAGTGGTTCGCGGACAGGGCGCACTGAAGCTTTCTTT

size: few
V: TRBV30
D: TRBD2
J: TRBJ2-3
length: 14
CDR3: CAWRGLAGRGTQYF
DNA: TGTGCCTGGAGGGGGCTAGCGGGAAGGGGTACGCAGTATTTT

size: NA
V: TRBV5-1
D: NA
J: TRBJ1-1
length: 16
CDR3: CASSSTGRGIDTEAFF
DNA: TGCGCCAGCAGCTCCACGGGCAGGGGTATAGACACTGAAGCTTTCTTT

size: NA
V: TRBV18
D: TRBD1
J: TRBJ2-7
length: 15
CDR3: CASSQTTGIFYEQYF
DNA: TGTGCCAGCTCACAAACGACAGGGATCTTCTACGAGCAGTACTTC

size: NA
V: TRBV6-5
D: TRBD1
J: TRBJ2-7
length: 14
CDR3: CASSRQGGPYEQYF
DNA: TGTGCCAGCAGCCGACAGGGGGGACCCTACGAGCAGTACTTC

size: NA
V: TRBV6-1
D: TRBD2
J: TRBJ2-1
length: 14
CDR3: CASTTSGIYNEQFF
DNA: TGTGCCAGCACAACTAGCGGGATCTACAATGAGCAGTTCTTC

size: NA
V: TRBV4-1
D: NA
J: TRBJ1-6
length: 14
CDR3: CASSPRSYNSPLHF
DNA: TGCGCCAGCAGCCCACGCTCCTATAATTCACCCCTCCACTTT

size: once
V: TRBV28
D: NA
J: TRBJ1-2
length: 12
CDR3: CASTSGFGGYTF
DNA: TGTGCCAGCACGTCCGGGTTCGGTGGCTACACCTTC

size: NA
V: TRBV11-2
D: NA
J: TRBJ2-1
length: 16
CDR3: CASSQLDKGGYNEQFF
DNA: TGTGCCAGCAGCCAATTGGACAAGGGGGGCTACAATGAGCAGTTCTTC

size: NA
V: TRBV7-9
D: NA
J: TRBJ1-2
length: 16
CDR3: CASSTGSRRKDYGYTF
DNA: TGTGCCAGCAGCACTGGGAGTCGCCGAAAGGACTATGGCTACACCTTC

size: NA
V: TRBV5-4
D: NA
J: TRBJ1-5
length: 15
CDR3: CASSLGGDSNQPQHF
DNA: TGTGCCAGCAGCTTGGGAGGGGATAGCAATCAGCCCCAGCATTTT

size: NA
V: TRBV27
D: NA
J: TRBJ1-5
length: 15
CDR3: CASSLLAGGNQPQHF
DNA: TGTGCCAGCAGTTTATTAGCAGGGGGCAATCAGCCCCAGCATTTT

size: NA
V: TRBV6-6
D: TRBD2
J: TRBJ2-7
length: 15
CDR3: CASSSHGTSDYEQYF
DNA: TGTGCCAGCAGTTCCCACGGGACTAGCGACTACGAGCAGTACTTC

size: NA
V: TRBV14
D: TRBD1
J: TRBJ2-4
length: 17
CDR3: CASSQDTGAGTKNIQYF
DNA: TGTGCCAGCAGCCAAGATACAGGGGCCGGGACCAAAAACATTCAGTACTTC

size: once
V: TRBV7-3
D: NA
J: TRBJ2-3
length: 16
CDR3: CASSLGASQFTDTQYF
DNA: TGTGCCAGCAGCTTAGGGGCTAGCCAGTTCACAGATACGCAGTATTTT

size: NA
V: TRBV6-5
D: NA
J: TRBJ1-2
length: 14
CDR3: CASSYGPGAWGYTF
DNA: TGTGCCAGCAGTTACGGACCGGGGGCATGGGGCTACACCTTC

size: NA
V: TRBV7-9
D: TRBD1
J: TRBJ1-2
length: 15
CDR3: CASSLSRGTNYGYTF
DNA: TGTGCCAGCAGCTTAAGCAGGGGGACTAACTATGGCTACACCTTC

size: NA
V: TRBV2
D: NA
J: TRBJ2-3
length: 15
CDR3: CASSRHAAEPDTQYF
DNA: TGTGCCAGCAGTCGCCACGCTGCTGAGCCAGATACGCAGTATTTT

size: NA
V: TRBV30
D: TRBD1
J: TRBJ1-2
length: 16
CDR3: CAWTYGTDGVFYGYTF
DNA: TGTGCCTGGACCTATGGGACAGACGGAGTTTTCTATGGCTACACCTTC

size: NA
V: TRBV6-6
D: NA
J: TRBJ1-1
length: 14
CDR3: CASKYTGGSTEAFF
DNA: TGTGCCAGCAAATACACGGGGGGGAGCACTGAAGCTTTCTTT

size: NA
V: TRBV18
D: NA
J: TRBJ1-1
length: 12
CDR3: CASSQGRAEAFF
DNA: TGTGCCAGCTCCCAGGGGCGAGCTGAAGCTTTCTTT

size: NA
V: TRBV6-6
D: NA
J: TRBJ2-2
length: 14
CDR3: CASTPERYTGELFF
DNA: TGTGCCAGCACCCCCGAGAGGTACACCGGGGAGCTGTTTTTT

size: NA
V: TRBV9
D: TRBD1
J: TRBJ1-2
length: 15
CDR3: CASSDSGTGLYGYTF
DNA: TGTGCCAGCAGCGATTCCGGGACAGGGCTCTATGGCTACACCTTC

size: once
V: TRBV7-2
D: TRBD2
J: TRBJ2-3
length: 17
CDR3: CASSILGSGGALDTQYF
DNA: TGTGCCAGCAGCATCCTCGGTAGCGGGGGGGCCTTAGATACGCAGTATTTT

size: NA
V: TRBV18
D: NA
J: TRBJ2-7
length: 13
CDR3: CASSVTGFYEQYF
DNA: TGTGCCAGCTCAGTTACCGGATTCTACGAGCAGTACTTC

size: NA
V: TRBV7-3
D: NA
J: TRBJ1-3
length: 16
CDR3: CASSLNPAVSGNTIYF
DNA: TGTGCCAGCAGCTTAAACCCGGCCGTCTCTGGAAACACCATATATTTT

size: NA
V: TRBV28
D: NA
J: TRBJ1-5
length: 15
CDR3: CASSIGTETNQPQHF
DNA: TGTGCCAGCAGTATAGGGACCGAGACCAATCAGCCCCAGCATTTT

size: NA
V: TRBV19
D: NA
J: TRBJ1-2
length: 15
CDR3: CASSIVGARNYDYTF
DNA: TGTGCCAGTAGTATAGTCGGGGCACGGAACTATGACTACACCTTC

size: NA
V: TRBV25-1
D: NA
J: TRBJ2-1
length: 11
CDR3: CASTLYNEQFF
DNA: TGTGCCAGCACTCTATACAATGAGCAGTTCTTC

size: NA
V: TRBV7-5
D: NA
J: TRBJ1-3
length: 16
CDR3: CARSTRQGLAGNTIYF
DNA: TGTGCCAGAAGCACCCGCCAGGGACTCGCTGGAAACACCATATATTTT

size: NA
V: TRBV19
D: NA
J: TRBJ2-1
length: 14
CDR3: CASTSGSSYNEQFF
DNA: TGTGCCAGTACCTCAGGGAGCTCCTACAATGAGCAGTTCTTC

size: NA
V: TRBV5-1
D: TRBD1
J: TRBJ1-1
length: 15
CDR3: CASSPGQGGDTEAFF
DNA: TGCGCCAGCAGCCCCGGACAGGGAGGGGACACTGAAGCTTTCTTT

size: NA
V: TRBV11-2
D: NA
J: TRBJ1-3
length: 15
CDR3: CASSPRTASGNTIYF
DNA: TGTGCCAGCAGCCCCCGGACAGCCTCTGGAAACACCATATATTTT

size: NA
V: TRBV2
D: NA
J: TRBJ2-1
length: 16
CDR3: CASSARLSFTYNEQFF
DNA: TGTGCCAGCAGTGCGAGACTGTCTTTTACCTACAATGAGCAGTTCTTC

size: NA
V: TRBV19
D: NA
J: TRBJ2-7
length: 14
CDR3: CASSISDRRYEQYF
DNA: TGTGCCAGTAGTATTTCTGACCGGAGGTACGAGCAGTACTTC

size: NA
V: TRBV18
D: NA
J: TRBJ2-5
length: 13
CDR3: CASSALASETQYF
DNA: TGTGCCAGCTCAGCCCTAGCTTCGGAGACCCAGTACTTC

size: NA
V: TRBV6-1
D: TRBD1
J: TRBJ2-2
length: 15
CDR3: CASTPGQDYTGELFF
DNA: TGTGCCAGCACCCCGGGACAGGACTACACCGGGGAGCTGTTTTTT

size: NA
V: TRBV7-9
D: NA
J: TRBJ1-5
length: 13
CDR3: CASRSGQLGKQHF
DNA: TGTGCCAGCAGATCGGGCCAGTTGGGGAAGCAGCATTTT

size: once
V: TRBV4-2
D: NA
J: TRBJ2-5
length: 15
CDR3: CASSQDGGYQETQYF
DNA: TGTGCCAGCAGCCAAGACGGGGGATACCAAGAGACCCAGTACTTC

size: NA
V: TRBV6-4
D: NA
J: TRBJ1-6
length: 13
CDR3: CASSINQNSPLHF
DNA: TGTGCCAGCAGTATTAATCAAAATTCACCCCTCCACTTT

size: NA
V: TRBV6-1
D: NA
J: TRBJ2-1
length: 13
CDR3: CASRRGPYNEQFF
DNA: TGTGCCAGCAGACGAGGGCCTTACAATGAGCAGTTCTTC

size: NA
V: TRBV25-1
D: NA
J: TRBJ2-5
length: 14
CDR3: CASKGEDGSETQYF
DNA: TGTGCCAGCAAGGGGGAGGACGGGTCAGAGACCCAGTACTTC

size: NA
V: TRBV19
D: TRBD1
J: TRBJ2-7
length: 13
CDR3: CASRGQKPYEQYF
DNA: TGTGCCAGTAGGGGACAGAAACCCTACGAGCAGTACTTC

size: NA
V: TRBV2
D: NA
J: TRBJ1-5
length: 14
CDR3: CASRVDSSNQPQHF
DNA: TGTGCCAGCAGGGTCGACAGTAGCAATCAGCCCCAGCATTTT

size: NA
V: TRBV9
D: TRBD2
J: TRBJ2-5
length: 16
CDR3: CASSVAGRGGPETQYF
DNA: TGTGCCAGCAGCGTAGCTGGGCGGGGGGGCCCAGAGACCCAGTACTTC

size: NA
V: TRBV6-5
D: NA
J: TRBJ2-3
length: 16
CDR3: CASSYSRLVGADTQYF
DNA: TGTGCCAGCAGTTACTCGAGGCTAGTCGGGGCAGATACGCAGTATTTT

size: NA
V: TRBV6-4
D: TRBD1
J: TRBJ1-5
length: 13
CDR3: CASSPDRVQPQHF
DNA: TGTGCCAGCAGTCCCGACAGGGTTCAGCCCCAGCATTTT

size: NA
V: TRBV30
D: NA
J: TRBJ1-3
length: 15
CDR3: CAWTQEGYSGNTIYF
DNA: TGTGCCTGGACCCAGGAAGGGTACTCTGGAAACACCATATATTTT

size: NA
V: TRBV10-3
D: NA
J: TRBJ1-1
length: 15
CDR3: CAITPRAQGATEAFF
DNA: TGTGCCATCACCCCTCGGGCGCAGGGCGCCACTGAAGCTTTCTTT

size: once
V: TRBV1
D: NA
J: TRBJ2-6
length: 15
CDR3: CTSSCAQSRANVLTF
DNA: TGCACCAGCAGTTGTGCACAAAGTCGGGCCAACGTCCTGACTTTC